This TCR beta chain is from a study of OX40 agonist ivuxolimab in advanced cancers. V was clipped by 6 bases and J by 5 bases, with 20 bases between them. Germline loops: CDR1 MNHEY, CDR2 SMNVEV (reference sequence). This CDR3 contains 15 residues. The protocol was immunoSEQ multiplex PCR, while the TCRdb copy is restricted to in-frame clones and leaves out a portion. In the table there are tens of thousands of clones, about four fifths of which are singletons. Source: CD4+ or CD8+ T cells sorted from blood, taken in a trial of the OX40 agonist ivuxolimab. V is TRBV27 and J is TRBJ2-7; D possibly corresponds to TRBD2 (6 bases). The sequence was obtained from an adult with an advanced solid tumor such as melanoma, head and neck, liver or kidney cancer. CDR3 loop: CASSEGNGGMNEQYF. In nucleotides, the CDR3 is TGTGCCAGCAGCGAGGGTAACGGGGGAATGAACGAGCAGTACTTC.